Shown below are 22 T cell receptor beta chains from a single sample sequenced in a study of regulatory T cells in long-lasting Graves disease. Time point of the sample: persistent/refractory GD, antithyroid drugs over 5 years with positive TRAb. There was RNA extracted from PBMCs, and the TCR library was made from it. Building of the TCR beta libraries involved iRepertoire HTBI primers and Arm-PCR of CDR3 regions. In TCRdb, the multiplex PCR reads were re-called with MiXCR into one record per CDR3 protein. Of 400,000 to 500,000 distinct CDR3 sequences in the sample, roughly 21% were seen once. This material consisted of peripheral blood mononuclear cells (PBMCs), taken when the disease was refractory, from a patient treated with antithyroid drugs. The source is a female donor with Graves disease.

There are a few counts of this clonotype. The rearrangement joins TRBV3-1 to TRBJ1-1; a possible D gene is TRBD1 (6 bases). Germline assignment: CDR1 LGHDT and CDR2 YNNKEL (reference sequence). Deletions cut 4 bases from V and 1 base from J, with 10 bases between. This CDR3 has 14 amino acids. CDR3 amino acids: CASSRRTENTEAFF. The CDR3 DNA reads as TGTGCCAGCAGCCGGCGGACAGAGAACACTGAAGCTTTCTTT.

This chain connects TRBV3-1 to TRBJ2-1, with 13 bases identical to TRBD2. Germline CDR1 is LGHDT and CDR2 is YNNKEL (reference sequence). This CDR3 is built from 15 residues. Trimming removed 5 bases from V and 10 bases from J; junction bases left unmatched: 8. The CDR3 reads CASSELAGGSGEQFF. Written as DNA, the CDR3 is TGTGCCAGCAGCGAACTAGCGGGAGGGTCCGGGGAGCAGTTCTTC.

There are many counts of this clonotype. The chain couples TRBV28 to TRBJ2-1, with TRBD2 matching 11 bases. Germline V CDR1 and CDR2: MDHEN, SYDVKM. The CDR3 covers 17 residues. J was trimmed by 7 bases and V by 5 bases; bases with no gene match: 13. Here the CDR3 reads CASSPPPLAGAVNEQFF. In DNA form, the CDR3 reads TGTGCCAGCAGTCCGCCCCCACTAGCGGGAGCTGTGAATGAGCAGTTCTTC.

This clonotype was counted at least ten times. The chain links TRBV12-3 or TRBV12-4 to TRBJ2-5; D is perhaps TRBD2 (6 bases). This CDR3 has 14 residues. V lost 3 bases to trimming and J lost 5 bases, with 13 bases between them. As DNA, the CDR3 is TGTGCCAGCAGTTTGGAGGGATTATGGGAGACCCAGTACTTC. Translating gives CASSLEGLWETQYF.

This clonotype was picked up many times. Germline is not matched at one junction end, which may reflect a read error. The chain combines TRBV12-3 or TRBV12-4 with TRBJ1-5, with a tentative D call TRBD1 (6 bases). The CDR3 totals 16 residues. The CDR3 reads CASSLGGAGGNQPQHF. The CDR3 coding sequence is TGTGCCAGCAGTTTAGGGGGGGCAGGAGGCAATCAGCCCCAACATTTT.

In this sample, this clonotype turned up many times. V gene TRBV2 combines with J gene TRBJ2-5; D possibly corresponds to TRBD1 (6 bases). The CDR3 runs to 14 residues. Trimming took off 3 bases at V and 4 bases at J, with 12 bases between the two ends. CDR1 and CDR2 from the germline V gene are SNHLY and FYNNEI. The CDR3 protein is CASSDAGVLETQYF. CDR3 coding DNA: TGTGCCAGCAGTGACGCAGGGGTCCTAGAGACCCAGTACTTC.

V usage is TRBV27 and J usage is TRBJ1-1; tentative D call: TRBD1 (5 bases). This CDR3 region has 14 residues. Trimming took 7 bases from V and 1 from J, leaving 13 bases between them. Germline V gives CDR1 MNHEY, CDR2 SMNVEV (reference sequence). The CDR3 is CASKETARNTEAFF. For the CDR3, the DNA is TGTGCCAGCAAGGAGACAGCTCGGAACACTGAAGCTTTCTTT.

This clonotype was detected only a few times. The chain is built from TRBV11-3 and TRBJ2-2, with 8 bases aligning to TRBD2. Germline lookup yields CDR1 SGHNT and CDR2 YENEEA. This CDR3 has 14 residues. Germline trimming cut 5 bases from V and 5 bases from J; bases unmatched to any gene: 4. This CDR3 reads CASSDPSGTGELFF. For the CDR3, the DNA is TGTGCCAGCAGCGATCCTAGCGGGACCGGGGAGCTGTTTTTT.

The table lists this clonotype with a few counts. The V gene is TRBV28, the J gene TRBJ2-3; no clear D. CDR3 length equals 14 residues. Deletions cut 4 bases from V and 2 bases from J, with 10 bases between. Germline CDR1 and CDR2: MDHEN and SYDVKM. In DNA form, the CDR3 reads TGTGCCAGCAGTTCCCCTGTAGCCACAGATACGCAGTATTTT. Residues: CASSSPVATDTQYF. Filled out from reference TRBV28 and TRBJ2-3, the complete variable domain reads DVKVTQSSRYLVKRTGEKVFLECVQDMDHENMFWYRQDPGLGLRLIYFSYDVKMKEKGDIPEGYSVSREKKERFSLILESASTNQTSMYLCASSSPVATDTQYFGPGTRLTVL.

This chain connects TRBV2 to TRBJ1-4, with unresolved D. Germline-derived CDR1 and CDR2 are SNHLY and FYNNEI. The V end was cut by 3 bases, the J end by 8 bases, with 22 bases between. This CDR3 has 17 amino acids. The CDR3 bases are TGTGCCAGCAGTGACGGGAGGCCGAGTTGGGTTGACGAAAAACTGTTTTTT. This codes for CASSDGRPSWVDEKLFF.

This clonotype was observed many times. The chain carries TRBV24-1 and TRBJ2-5; no clear D. Germline V CDR1 and CDR2: KGHDR, SFDVKD. V was pared by 9 bases and J by 2 bases, with 12 bases between. The CDR3 is 13 amino acids. CDR3 sequence reads: CATSSGGQETQYF. The CDR3 coding sequence is TGTGCCACCTCTTCAGGTGGTCAAGAGACCCAGTACTTC.

The chain employs TRBV4-1 and TRBJ1-4; D ambiguous. The V end lost 1 base, the J end lost 7 bases, and 7 bases lay between the germline ends. This CDR3 is built from 13 residues. Germline V gives CDR1 MGHRA, CDR2 YSYEKL. The CDR3: CASSQAYGEKLFF. CDR3 in DNA: TGCGCCAGCAGCCAAGCTTACGGTGAAAAACTGTTTTTT.

This clonotype was counted between two and nine times. The chain links TRBV19 to TRBJ2-7; 7 bases fit TRBD1. The CDR3 sequence is 13 residues long. Germline loops: CDR1 LNHDA, CDR2 SQIVND (reference sequence). V lost 5 bases and J lost 3; bases outside the gene matches: 4. This CDR3 is CASSEQGVYEQYF. CDR3 DNA sequence: TGTGCCAGTAGTGAGCAGGGGGTCTACGAGCAGTACTTC.

The chain uses TRBV19 and TRBJ2-2; a possible D gene is TRBD1 (6 bases). V lost 5 bases to trimming and J lost 1 base, with 14 bases between them. The length of the CDR3 is 16 residues. Looked up from germline, CDR1 is LNHDA and CDR2 is SQIVND (reference sequence). The CDR3 nucleotides read TGTGCCAGTAGTGGGCACAGGGCCATGAACACCGGGGAGCTGTTTTTT. Its translation is CASSGHRAMNTGELFF.

This clonotype came up many times. The rearrangement uses TRBV15 and TRBJ1-6; TRBD1 aligns across 8 bases. CDR1 is LNHNV, CDR2 YYDKDF, per germline (reference sequence). This CDR3 comprises 17 residues. The V and J ends lost 0 bases and 9 bases, in that order; junction bases with no gene match: 10. The CDR3 DNA reads TGTGCCACCAGCAGAGATCATGCAGGGGGCATGGGTTCACCCCTCCACTTT. This encodes CATSRDHAGGMGSPLHF. Drawing the rest from reference TRBV15 and TRBJ1-6, the complete variable domain is DAMVIQNPRYQVTQFGKPVTLSCSQTLNHNVMYWYQQKSSQAPKLLFHYYDKDFNNEADTPDNFQSRRPNTSFCFLDIRSPGLGDTAMYLCATSRDHAGGMGSPLHFGNGTRLTVT.

This chain connects TRBV11-2 to TRBJ2-1; possible D gene TRBD1, 6 bases. The CDR3 has 16 amino acids. V was cut by 4 bases and J by 3 bases, with 16 bases left in between. In germline, CDR1 is SGHAT, CDR2 FQNNGV. The CDR3 region is CASSSISRTDYNEQFF. Written as DNA, the CDR3 is TGTGCCAGCAGCTCGATCTCCCGGACAGACTACAATGAGCAGTTCTTC.

The chain carries TRBV20-1 and TRBJ1-2; no clear D. Trimming took 3 bases from V and 2 from J, leaving 22 bases between them. The CDR3 contains 17 residues. CDR1 is DFQATT, CDR2 SNEGSKA, per germline (reference sequence). Here the CDR3 DNA reads TGCAGTGCTAGGGATTCGTTATCGCGAAGAGGGAACTATGGCTACACCTTC. It is translated as CSARDSLSRRGNYGYTF.

This clonotype was counted at least ten times. V usage is TRBV11-1 and J usage is TRBJ1-2; unclear D gene. The V gene lost 5 bases and the J gene lost 2 bases, with 9 bases spanning the gap. Germline V gene data show CDR1 as SGHAT and CDR2 as FQDESV (reference sequence). This CDR3 comprises 13 residues. The CDR3 is CASSPGENYGYTF. CDR3 DNA sequence: TGTGCCAGCAGCCCAGGAGAGAACTATGGCTACACCTTC. Looking up the rest from reference TRBV11-1 and TRBJ1-2 gives the full variable domain: EAEVAQSPRYKITEKSQAVAFWCDPISGHATLYWYRQILGQGPELLVQFQDESVVDDSQLPKDRFSAERLKGVDSTLKIQPAELGDSAMYLCASSPGENYGYTFGSGTRLTVV.

This clonotype was picked up many times. The chain recombines TRBV3-1 with TRBJ2-7; D is unclear. Between the trimmed V and J ends, which lost 1 base and 6 bases, there was a span of 10 bases. This CDR3 comprises 13 residues. Germline loops: CDR1 LGHDT, CDR2 YNNKEL (reference sequence). The chain's CDR3 is CASSQGDVIEQYF. In DNA form, the CDR3 reads TGTGCCAGCAGCCAAGGAGACGTTATCGAGCAGTACTTC.

V usage is TRBV9 and J usage is TRBJ1-1, with a weak D call TRBD1 (6 bases). Trimming took 0 bases from V and 0 from J, leaving 9 bases between them. Germline CDR1 and CDR2: SGDLS and YYNGEE. The CDR3 has 15 residues. The CDR3 protein is CASSVEGVVNTEAFF. CDR3 nucleotide sequence: TGTGCCAGCAGCGTAGAGGGGGTGGTGAACACTGAAGCTTTCTTT.

This clonotype was counted ten times or more. The chain uses TRBV15 and TRBJ1-1, with 7 bases identical to TRBD1. The CDR3 totals 14 residues. V gave up 4 bases and J gave up 8 bases; unmatched junction bases: 10. The V gene's germline CDR1 is LNHNV and CDR2 YYDKDF (reference sequence). CDR3 sequence (DNA): TGTGCCACCAGCACAAGACAGGGAATCCCCGAAGCTTTCTTT. Encoded protein: CATSTRQGIPEAFF. Together with reference TRBV15 and TRBJ1-1, the CDR3 gives the full variable domain: DAMVIQNPRYQVTQFGKPVTLSCSQTLNHNVMYWYQQKSSQAPKLLFHYYDKDFNNEADTPDNFQSRRPNTSFCFLDIRSPGLGDTAMYLCATSTRQGIPEAFFGQGTRLTVV.

The sample holds many counts of this clonotype. The J gene is TRBJ1-2, the V gene TRBV29-1; weak D call: TRBD1 (6 bases). The CDR3 totals 15 residues. The V end was cut by 2 bases, the J end by 4 bases, with 17 bases between. Germline V lookup: CDR1 SQVTM, CDR2 ANQGSEA. Here the CDR3 reads CSVEPITGMSYGYTF. The DNA for the CDR3 is TGCAGCGTTGAACCAATAACAGGGATGTCCTATGGCTACACCTTC.